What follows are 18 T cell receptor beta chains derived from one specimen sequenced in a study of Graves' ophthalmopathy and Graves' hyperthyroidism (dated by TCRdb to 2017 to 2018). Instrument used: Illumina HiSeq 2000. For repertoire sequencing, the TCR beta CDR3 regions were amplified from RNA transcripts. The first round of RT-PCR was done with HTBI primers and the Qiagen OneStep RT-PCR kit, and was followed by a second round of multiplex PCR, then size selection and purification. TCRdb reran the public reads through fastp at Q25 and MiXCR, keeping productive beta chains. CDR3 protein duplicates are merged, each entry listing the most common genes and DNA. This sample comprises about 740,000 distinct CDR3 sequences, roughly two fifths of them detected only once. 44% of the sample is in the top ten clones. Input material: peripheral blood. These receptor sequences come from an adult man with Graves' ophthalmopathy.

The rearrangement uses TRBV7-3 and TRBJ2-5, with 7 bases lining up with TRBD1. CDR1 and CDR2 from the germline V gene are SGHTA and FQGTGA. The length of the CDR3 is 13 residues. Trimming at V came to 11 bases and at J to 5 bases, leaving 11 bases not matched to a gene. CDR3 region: CAWSHRGIETQYF. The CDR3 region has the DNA TGTGCCTGGAGCCACAGGGGTATCGAGACCCAGTACTTC.

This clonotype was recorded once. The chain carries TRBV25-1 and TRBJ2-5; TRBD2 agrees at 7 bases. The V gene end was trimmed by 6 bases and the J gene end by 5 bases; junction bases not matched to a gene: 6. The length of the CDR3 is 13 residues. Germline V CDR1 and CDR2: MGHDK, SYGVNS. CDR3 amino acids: CASSFGLEETQYF. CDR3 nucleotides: TGTGCCAGCAGCTTCGGACTAGAGGAGACCCAGTACTTC. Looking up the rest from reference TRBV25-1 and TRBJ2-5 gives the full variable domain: EADIYQTPRYLVIGTGKKITLECSQTMGHDKMYWYQQDPGMELHLIHYSYGVNSTEKGDLSSESTVSRIRTEHFPLTLESARPSHTSQYLCASSFGLEETQYFGPGTRLLVL.

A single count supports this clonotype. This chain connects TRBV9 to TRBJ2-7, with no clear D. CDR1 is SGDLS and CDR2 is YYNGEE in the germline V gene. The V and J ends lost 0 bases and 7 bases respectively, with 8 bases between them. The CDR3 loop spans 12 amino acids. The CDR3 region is CASSVVGNEQYF. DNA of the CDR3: TGTGCCAGCAGCGTAGTGGGCAATGAGCAGTACTTC.

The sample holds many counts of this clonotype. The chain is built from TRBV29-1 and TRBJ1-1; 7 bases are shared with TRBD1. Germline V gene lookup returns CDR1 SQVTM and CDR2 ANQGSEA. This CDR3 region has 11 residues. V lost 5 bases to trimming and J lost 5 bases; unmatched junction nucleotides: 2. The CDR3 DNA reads TGCAGCGTTCGACAGGGAACTGAAGCTTTCTTT. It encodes CSVRQGTEAFF.

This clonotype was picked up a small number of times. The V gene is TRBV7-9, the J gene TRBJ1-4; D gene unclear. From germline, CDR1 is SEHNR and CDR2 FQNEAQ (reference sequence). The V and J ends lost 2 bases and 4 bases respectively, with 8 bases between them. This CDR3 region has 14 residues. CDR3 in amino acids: CASSLTQFNEKLFF. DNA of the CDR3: TGTGCCAGCAGCTTAACACAGTTTAATGAAAAACTGTTTTTT.

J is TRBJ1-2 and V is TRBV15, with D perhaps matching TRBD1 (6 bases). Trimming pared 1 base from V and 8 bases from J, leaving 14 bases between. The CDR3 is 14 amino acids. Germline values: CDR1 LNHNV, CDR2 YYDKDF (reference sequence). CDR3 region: CATSRGTVGGGYTF. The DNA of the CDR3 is TGTGCCACCAGCAGAGGGACAGTGGGGGGGGGCTACACCTTC.

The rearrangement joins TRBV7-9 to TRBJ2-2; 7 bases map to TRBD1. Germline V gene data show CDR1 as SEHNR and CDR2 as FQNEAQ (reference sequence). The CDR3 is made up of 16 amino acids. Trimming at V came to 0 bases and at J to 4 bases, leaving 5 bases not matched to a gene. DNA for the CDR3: TGTGCCAGCAGCTTAGCAAGGGACAGCGTCACCGGGGAGCTGTTTTTT. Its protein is CASSLARDSVTGELFF. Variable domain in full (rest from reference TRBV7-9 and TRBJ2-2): DTGVSQNPRHKITKRGQNVTFRCDPISEHNRLYWYRQTLGQGPEFLTYFQNEAQLEKSRLLSDRFSAERPKGSFSTLEIQRTEQGDSAMYLCASSLARDSVTGELFFGEGSRLTVL.

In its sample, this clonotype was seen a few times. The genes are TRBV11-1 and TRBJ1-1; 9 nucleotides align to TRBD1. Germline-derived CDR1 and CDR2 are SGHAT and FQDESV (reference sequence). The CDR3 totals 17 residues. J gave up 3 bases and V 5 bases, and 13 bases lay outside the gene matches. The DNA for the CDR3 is TGTGCCAGCAGCGGATCCGGGACAGGGTTTTCTCACACTGAAGCTTTCTTT. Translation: CASSGSGTGFSHTEAFF.

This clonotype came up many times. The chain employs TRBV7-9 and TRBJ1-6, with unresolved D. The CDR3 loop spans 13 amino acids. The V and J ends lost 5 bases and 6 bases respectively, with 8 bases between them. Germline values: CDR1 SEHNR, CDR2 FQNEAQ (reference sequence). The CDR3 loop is CASSPSPNSPLHF. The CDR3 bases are TGTGCCAGCAGCCCTAGTCCTAATTCACCCCTCCACTTT.

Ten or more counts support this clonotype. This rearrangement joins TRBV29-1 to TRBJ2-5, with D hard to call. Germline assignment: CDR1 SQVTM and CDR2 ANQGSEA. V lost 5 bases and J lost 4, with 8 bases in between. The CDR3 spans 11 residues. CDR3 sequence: CSVKRLETQYF. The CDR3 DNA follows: TGCAGCGTTAAAAGATTAGAGACCCAGTACTTC.

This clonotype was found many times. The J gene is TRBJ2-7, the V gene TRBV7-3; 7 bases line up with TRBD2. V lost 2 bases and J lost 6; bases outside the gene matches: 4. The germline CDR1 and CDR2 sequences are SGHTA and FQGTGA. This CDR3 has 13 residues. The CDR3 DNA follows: TGTGCCAGCAGCTTAGACGGGAGGACCGAGCAGTACTTC. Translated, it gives CASSLDGRTEQYF.

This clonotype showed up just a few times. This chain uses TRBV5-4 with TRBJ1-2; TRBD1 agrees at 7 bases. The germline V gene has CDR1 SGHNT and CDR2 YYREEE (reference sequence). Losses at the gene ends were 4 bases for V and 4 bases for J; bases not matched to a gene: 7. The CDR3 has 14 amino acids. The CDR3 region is CASSPGTDLYGYTF. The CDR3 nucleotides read TGTGCCAGCAGCCCGGGGACAGATCTCTATGGCTACACCTTC. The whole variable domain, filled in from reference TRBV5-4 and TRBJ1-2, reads ETGVTQSPTHLIKTRGQQVTLRCSSQSGHNTVSWYQQALGQGPQFIFQYYREEENGRGNFPPRFSGLQFPNYSSELNVNALELDDSALYLCASSPGTDLYGYTFGSGTRLTVV.

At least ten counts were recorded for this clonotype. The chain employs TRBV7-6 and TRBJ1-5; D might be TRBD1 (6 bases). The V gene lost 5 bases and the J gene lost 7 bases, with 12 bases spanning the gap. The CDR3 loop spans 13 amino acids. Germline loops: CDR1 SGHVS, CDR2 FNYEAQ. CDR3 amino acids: CASSPGEGQPQHF. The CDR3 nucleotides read TGTGCCAGCAGCCCAGGGGAAGGCCAGCCCCAGCATTTT.

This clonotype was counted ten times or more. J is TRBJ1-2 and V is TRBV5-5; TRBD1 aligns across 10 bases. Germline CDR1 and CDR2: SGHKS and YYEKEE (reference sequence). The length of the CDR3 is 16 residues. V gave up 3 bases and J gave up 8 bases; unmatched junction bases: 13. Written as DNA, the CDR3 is TGTGCCAGCAGCTCCCTTAATCGACAGGGGGCTCGAGGCTACACCTTC. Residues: CASSSLNRQGARGYTF.

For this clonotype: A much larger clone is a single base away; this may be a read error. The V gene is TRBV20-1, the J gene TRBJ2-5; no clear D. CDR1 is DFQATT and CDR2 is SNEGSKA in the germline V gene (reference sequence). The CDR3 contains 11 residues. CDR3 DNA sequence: TGCAGTGCTAGATGGGCAGAGACCCAGTGCTTC. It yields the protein CSARWAETQCF.

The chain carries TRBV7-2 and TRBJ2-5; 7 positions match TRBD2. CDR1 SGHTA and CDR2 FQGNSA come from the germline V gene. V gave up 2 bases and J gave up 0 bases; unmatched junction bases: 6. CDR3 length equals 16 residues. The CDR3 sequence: CASSLFRGGYQETQYF. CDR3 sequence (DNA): TGTGCCAGCAGCTTATTCCGCGGGGGATACCAAGAGACCCAGTACTTC.

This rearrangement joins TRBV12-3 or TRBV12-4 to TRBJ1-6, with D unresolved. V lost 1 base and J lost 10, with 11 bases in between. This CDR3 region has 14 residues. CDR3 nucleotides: TGTGCCAGCAGTTTAGATAGAAGTGTCTCACCCCTCCACTTT. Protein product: CASSLDRSVSPLHF.

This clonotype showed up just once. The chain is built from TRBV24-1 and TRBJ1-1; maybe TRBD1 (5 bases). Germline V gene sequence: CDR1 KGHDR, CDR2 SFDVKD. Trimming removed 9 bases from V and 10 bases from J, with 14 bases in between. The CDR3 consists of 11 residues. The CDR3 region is CATQTARGAFF. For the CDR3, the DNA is TGTGCCACCCAGACAGCCAGAGGAGCTTTCTTT.